A selection of T cell receptor beta chains follows, all from one sample in a study of cytomegalovirus exposure and HLA in healthy donors. Only in-frame clones appear in the TCRdb table, and some are missing; sequencing was by immunoSEQ multiplex PCR. The listing contains about 130,000 clones. Sample: PBMCs. The receptors derive from a woman aged 40-49 years in good health and CMV-seronegative. Both conserved end residues are part of each CDR3. A D gene is named only where the DNA matches it firmly.

v_gene	j_gene	d_gene	CDR3nt	CDR3aa
TRBV19	TRBJ2-5	.	TGTGCCAGTAGTGTAAGACAGGGAGGAGAGACCCAGTACTTC	CASSVRQGGETQYF
TRBV2	TRBJ2-5	.	TGTGCCAGCACAGAGTGGACACTCCAAGAGACCCAGTACTTC	CASTEWTLQETQYF
TRBV27	TRBJ2-2	.	TGTGCCAGCAGTTTATTTAAGGTGGCAGGACTGGGCGGGGAGCTGTTTTTT	CASSLFKVAGLGGELFF
TRBV28	TRBJ1-1	.	TGTGCCAGCAGTTTGACTCCCGGCGGCGTCACTGAAGCTTTCTTT	CASSLTPGGVTEAFF
TRBV7-2	TRBJ2-2	.	TGTGCCAGCAGCCTCATTGCAAGCGCCCCCGGGGAGCTGTTTTTT	CASSLIASAPGELFF
TRBV5-5	TRBJ1-1	TRBD1	TGTGCCAGCAGCTTCGACAGGGACACTGAAGCTTTCTTT	CASSFDRDTEAFF
TRBV7-2	TRBJ1-4	.	TGTGCCAGCAGCTTAGGGAGGGGCGGAGGGATATCAACTAATGAAAAACTGTTTTTT	CASSLGRGGGISTNEKLFF
TRBV6-9	TRBJ1-2	.	TGTGCCAGCCGGTATCGCTACACCTTC	CASRYRYTF
TRBV18	TRBJ1-4	TRBD1	TGTGCCAGCTCACCGGGACAGGGAGATGAAAAACTGTTTTTT	CASSPGQGDEKLFF
TRBV19	TRBJ1-5	.	TGTGCCAGTACCCCGGGGAATCAGCCCCAGCATTTT	CASTPGNQPQHF